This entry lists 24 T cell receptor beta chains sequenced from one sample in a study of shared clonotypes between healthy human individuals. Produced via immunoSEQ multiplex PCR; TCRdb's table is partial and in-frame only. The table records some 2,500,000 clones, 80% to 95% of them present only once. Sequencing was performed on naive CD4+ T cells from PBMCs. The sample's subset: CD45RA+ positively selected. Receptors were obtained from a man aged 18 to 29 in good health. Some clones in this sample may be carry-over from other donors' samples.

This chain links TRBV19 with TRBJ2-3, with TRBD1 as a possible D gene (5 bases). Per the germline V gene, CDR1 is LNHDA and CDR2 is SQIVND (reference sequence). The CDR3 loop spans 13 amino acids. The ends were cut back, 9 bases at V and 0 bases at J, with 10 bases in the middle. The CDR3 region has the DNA TGTGCCAGCAGCAGACAGAGCACAGATACGCAGTATTTT. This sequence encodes CASSRQSTDTQYF.

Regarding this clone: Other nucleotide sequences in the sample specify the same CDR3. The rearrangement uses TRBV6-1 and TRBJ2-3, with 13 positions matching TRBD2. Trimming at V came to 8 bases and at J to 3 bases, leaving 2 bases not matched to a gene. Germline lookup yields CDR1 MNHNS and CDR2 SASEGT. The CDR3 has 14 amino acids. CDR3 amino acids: CASRTSGSTDTQYF. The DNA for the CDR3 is TGTGCCAGCCGGACTAGCGGGAGTACAGATACGCAGTATTTT.

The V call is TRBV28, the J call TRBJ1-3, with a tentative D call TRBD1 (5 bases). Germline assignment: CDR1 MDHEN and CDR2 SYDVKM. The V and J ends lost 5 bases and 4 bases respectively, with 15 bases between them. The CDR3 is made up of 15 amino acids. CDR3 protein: CASSGAESGGNTIYF. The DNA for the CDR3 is TGTGCCAGCAGTGGGGCAGAAAGTGGAGGAAACACCATATATTTT.

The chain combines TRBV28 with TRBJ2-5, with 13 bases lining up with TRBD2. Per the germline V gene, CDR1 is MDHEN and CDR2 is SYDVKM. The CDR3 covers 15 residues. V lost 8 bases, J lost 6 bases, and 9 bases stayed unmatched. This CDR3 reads CASSGPGLAGQTQYF. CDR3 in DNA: TGTGCCAGCTCCGGTCCGGGACTAGCGGGGCAGACCCAGTACTTC.

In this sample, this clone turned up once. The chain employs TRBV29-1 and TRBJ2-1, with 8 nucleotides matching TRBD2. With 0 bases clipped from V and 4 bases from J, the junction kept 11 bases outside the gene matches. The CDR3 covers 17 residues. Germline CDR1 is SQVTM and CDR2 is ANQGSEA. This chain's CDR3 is CSVEDGYGLAGYNEQFF. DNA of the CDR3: TGCAGCGTTGAAGATGGTTATGGTCTAGCGGGTTACAATGAGCAGTTCTTC.

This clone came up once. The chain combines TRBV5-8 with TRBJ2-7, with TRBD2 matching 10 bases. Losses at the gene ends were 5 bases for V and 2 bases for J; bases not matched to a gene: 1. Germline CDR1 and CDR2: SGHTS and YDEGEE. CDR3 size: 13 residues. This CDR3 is CASRLAGTYEQYF. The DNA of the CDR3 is TGTGCCAGCAGACTAGCGGGAACCTACGAGCAGTACTTC. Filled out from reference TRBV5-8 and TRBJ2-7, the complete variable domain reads EAGVTQSPTHLIKTRGQQATLRCSPISGHTSVYWYQQALGLGLQFLLWYDEGEERNRGNFPPRFSGRQFPNYSSELNVNALELEDSALYLCASRLAGTYEQYFGPGTRLTVT.

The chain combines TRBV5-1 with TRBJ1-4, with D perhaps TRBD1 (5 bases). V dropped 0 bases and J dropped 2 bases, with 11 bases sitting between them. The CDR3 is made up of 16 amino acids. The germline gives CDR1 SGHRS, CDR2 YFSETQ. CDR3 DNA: TGCGCCAGCAGCTTGGAGCAGGGAGGCACTAATGAAAAACTGTTTTTT. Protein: CASSLEQGGTNEKLFF.

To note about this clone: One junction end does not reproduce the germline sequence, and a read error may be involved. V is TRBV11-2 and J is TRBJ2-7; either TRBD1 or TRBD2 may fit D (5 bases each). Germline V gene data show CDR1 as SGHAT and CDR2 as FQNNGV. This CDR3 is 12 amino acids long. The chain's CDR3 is CASSLDLGEQHF. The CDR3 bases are TGTGCCAGCAGCTTAGATCTGGGGGAGCAGCACTTC.

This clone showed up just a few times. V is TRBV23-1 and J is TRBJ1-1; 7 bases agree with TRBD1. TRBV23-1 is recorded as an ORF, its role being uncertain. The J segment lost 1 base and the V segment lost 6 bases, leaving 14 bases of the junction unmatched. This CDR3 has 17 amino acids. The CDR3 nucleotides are TGCGCCAGCAGAAGAGCCGGGACAGCCACTACGAACACTGAAGCTTTCTTT. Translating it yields CASRRAGTATTNTEAFF.

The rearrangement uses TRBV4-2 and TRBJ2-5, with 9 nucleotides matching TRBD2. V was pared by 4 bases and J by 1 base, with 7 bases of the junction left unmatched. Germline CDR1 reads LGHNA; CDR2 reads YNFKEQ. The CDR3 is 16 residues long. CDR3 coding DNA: TGTGCCAGCAGCCGACGACTAGCGGATTTCCAAGAGACCCAGTACTTC. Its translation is CASSRRLADFQETQYF.

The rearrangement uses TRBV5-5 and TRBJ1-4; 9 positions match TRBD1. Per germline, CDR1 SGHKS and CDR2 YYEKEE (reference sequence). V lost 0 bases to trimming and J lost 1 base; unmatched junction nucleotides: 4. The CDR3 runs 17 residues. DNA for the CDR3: TGTGCCAGCAGCTTGGGGGACAGGGCGGGAACTAATGAAAAACTGTTTTTT. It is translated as CASSLGDRAGTNEKLFF. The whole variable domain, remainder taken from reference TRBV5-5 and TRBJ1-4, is DAGVTQSPTHLIKTRGQQVTLRCSPISGHKSVSWYQQVLGQGPQFIFQYYEKEERGRGNFPDRFSARQFPNYSSELNVNALLLGDSALYLCASSLGDRAGTNEKLFFGSGTQLSVL.

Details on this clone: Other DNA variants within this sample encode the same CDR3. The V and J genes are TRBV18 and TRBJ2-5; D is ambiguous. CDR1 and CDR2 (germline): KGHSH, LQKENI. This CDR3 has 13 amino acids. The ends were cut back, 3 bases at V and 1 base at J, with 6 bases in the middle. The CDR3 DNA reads TGTGCCAGCTCACCGTCGTTCCAAGAGACCCAGTACTTC. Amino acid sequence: CASSPSFQETQYF.

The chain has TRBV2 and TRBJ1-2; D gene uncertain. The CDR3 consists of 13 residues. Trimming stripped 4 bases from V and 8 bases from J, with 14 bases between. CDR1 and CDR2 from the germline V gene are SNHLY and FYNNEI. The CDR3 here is CASSVSERGGYTF. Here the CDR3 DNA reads TGTGCCAGCAGTGTGTCGGAGCGGGGAGGCTACACCTTC.

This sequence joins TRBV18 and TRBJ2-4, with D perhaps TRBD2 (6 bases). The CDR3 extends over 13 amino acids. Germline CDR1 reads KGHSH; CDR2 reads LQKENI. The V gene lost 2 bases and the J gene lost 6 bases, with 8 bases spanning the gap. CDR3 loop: CASSPEGGNIQYF. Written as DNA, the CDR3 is TGTGCCAGCTCACCAGAGGGAGGAAACATTCAGTACTTC.

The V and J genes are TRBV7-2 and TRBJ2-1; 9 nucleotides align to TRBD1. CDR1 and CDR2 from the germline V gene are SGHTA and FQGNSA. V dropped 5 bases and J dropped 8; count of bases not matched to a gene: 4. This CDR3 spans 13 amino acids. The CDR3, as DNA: TGTGCCAGCAGCCCCCGGGACAGGGATGAGCAGTTCTTC. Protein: CASSPRDRDEQFF.

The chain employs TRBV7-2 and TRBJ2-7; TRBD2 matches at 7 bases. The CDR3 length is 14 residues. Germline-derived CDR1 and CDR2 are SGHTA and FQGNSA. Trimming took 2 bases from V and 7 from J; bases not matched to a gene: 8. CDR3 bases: TGTGCCAGCAGCTTAAGGGCGGGAGTGAGAGAGCAGTACTTC. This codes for CASSLRAGVREQYF.

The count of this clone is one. This CDR3 is CASRFMSEDEQFF. CDR3 bases: TGCGCCAGCAGGTTCATGTCTGAGGATGAGCAGTTCTTC. This chain links TRBV5-1 with TRBJ2-1; no clear D. The CDR3 consists of 13 residues. V shed 5 bases and J shed 8 bases, with 14 bases lying between them. Germline V gene sequence: CDR1 SGHRS, CDR2 YFSETQ.

The CDR3, as DNA: TGTGCCAGCAGCGGGGGACAGGGGAGCAATCAGCCCCAGCATTTT. Translation gives CASSGGQGSNQPQHF. The V call is TRBV5-8, the J call TRBJ1-5; the match to TRBD1 covers 10 bases. V was clipped by 4 bases and J by 1 base; unmatched bases: 2. Germline CDR1 reads SGHTS; CDR2 reads YDEGEE. The CDR3 runs to 15 residues.

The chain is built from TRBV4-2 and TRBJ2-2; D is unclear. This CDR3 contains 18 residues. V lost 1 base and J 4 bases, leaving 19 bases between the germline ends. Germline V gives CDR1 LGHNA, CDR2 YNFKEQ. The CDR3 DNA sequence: TGTGCCAGCAGCCAAGTGTCGGCGTCCGATTACCCCACCGGGGAGCTGTTTTTT. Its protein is CASSQVSASDYPTGELFF.

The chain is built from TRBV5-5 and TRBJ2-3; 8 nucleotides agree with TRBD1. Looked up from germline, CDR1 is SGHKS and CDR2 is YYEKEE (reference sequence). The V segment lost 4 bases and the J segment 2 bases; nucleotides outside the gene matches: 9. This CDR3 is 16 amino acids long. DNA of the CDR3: TGTGCCAGCAGCCAAAACAGGGGGAGAAACACAGATACGCAGTATTTT. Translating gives CASSQNRGRNTDTQYF.

CDR3 protein: CASSNFTGGARADTQYF. CDR3 sequence (DNA): TGCGCCAGCAGCAATTTTACAGGGGGCGCCCGGGCAGATACGCAGTATTTT. The V gene is TRBV5-1, the J gene TRBJ2-3; 9 bases agree with TRBD1. The CDR3 loop spans 17 amino acids. CDR1 and CDR2 from the germline V gene are SGHRS and YFSETQ. With V trimmed by 4 bases and J by 4 bases, 13 bases remained unmatched.

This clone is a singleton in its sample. This chain's CDR3 is CASSQGGDRGQNQPQHF. CDR3 sequence (DNA): TGTGCCAGCAGCCAAGGGGGTGACAGGGGGCAAAATCAGCCCCAGCATTTT. This chain uses TRBV4-2 with TRBJ1-5, with 10 nucleotides matching TRBD1. The CDR3 sequence is 17 residues long. Germline V gives CDR1 LGHNA, CDR2 YNFKEQ. V lost 1 base to trimming and J lost 4 bases; unmatched junction nucleotides: 7.

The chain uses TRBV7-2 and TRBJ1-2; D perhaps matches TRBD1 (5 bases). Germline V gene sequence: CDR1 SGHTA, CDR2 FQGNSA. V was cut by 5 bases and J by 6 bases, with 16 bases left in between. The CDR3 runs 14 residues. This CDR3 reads CASSRRGRGHGYTF. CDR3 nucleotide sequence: TGTGCCAGCAGCCGACGAGGCCGGGGACATGGCTACACCTTC.

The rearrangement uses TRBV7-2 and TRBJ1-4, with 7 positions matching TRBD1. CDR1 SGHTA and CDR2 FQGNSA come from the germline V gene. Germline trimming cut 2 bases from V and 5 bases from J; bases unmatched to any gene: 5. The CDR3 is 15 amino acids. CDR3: CASSLTTGMNEKLFF. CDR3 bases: TGTGCCAGCAGCTTAACGACAGGGATGAATGAAAAACTGTTTTTT.